Sequencing of this T cell receptor (beta chain) was carried out in a study of T-cell memory formation after mild COVID-19. Broader study findings: Day 15 to 85 contractors were CD4/CD8 balanced; later expanders leaned CD4+.

V was trimmed by 0 bases and J by 5 bases, leaving 8 bases between them. This CDR3 comprises 14 residues. The V gene's germline CDR1 is LGHNA and CDR2 YSLEER. TCRdb processed the 5' RACE reads anew with MiXCR; each CDR3 protein has one entry. The sample includes hundreds of thousands of distinct CDR3 sequences, roughly 13% of them seen just once. Regarding this clonotype: Its antigen is currently unknown.

This rearrangement joins TRBV4-3 to TRBJ1-5; no clear D gene. Sequencing was carried out using PBMCs or a T cell subset sorted from them (not recorded which). This sequence was found in a man between 18 and 29 years old who had mild COVID-19 (a few samples of this study predate the infection). Cell type and time point are not known. The CDR3 sequence: CASSQEYYDQPQHF. The CDR3 nucleotides are TGCGCCAGCAGCCAAGAATATTATGATCAGCCCCAGCATTTT.